This T cell receptor beta chain is from a study of response to subunit inactivated influenza vaccine. Study-level results: Authors suggested each seasonal flu vaccination may recruit only limited numbers of new T cells.

The V end lost 3 bases, the J end lost 4 bases, and 9 bases lay between the germline ends. The CDR3 loop spans 13 amino acids. Germline V gives CDR1 LNHDA, CDR2 SQIVND (reference sequence). This clonotype was observed a few times. Its target is not known. MiXCR was run by TCRdb on the RT-PCR reads, yielding one entry per CDR3 protein. In the table there are under 500,000 distinct CDR3 sequences, about 10% of which are singletons. The chain links TRBV19 to TRBJ1-2; D is uncertain. This specimen was PBMCs from blood, taken 40 to 50 days after vaccination. This sequence originates from a man over 45 who received an inactivated influenza vaccine. Here the CDR3 reads CASSIGQRYGYTF. The CDR3 region has the DNA TGTGCCAGTAGTATCGGCCAGCGCTATGGCTACACCTTC. Together with reference TRBV19 and TRBJ1-2, the CDR3 gives the full variable domain: DGGITQSPKYLFRKEGQNVTLSCEQNLNHDAMYWYRQDPGQGLRLIYYSQIVNDFQKGDIAEGYSVSREKKESFPLTVTSAQKNPTAFYLCASSIGQRYGYTFGSGTRLTVV.